This TCR beta chain was identified during a study of cytomegalovirus exposure and HLA in healthy donors. Study-level background: Researchers previously reported finding about 110 million unique TCR beta sequences from approximately 200 million T cells.

In its sample, this clone was seen a few times. Antigen: not known. Donors in the study were healthy people who gave bone marrow. The study ran its PCR with 60 Vbeta and 13 Jbeta primers. The assay was immunoSEQ multiplex PCR, and TCRdb's table has in-frame clones only and misses some. The table includes 75,000 to 95,000 clones, about 73% detected once. The CDR3 extends over 18 amino acids. Germline CDR1 reads SGHVS; CDR2 reads FNYEAQ. Trimming removed 5 bases from V and 0 bases from J; junction bases left unmatched: 14. Notes on the study in general: A missense variant in DCLRE1C was later tied to TCR beta V- and J-gene trimming.

The V and J genes are TRBV7-6 and TRBJ2-7, with TRBD2 matching over 9 bases. Material for sequencing was PBMCs. This receptor was taken from a woman aged 40-49 years in good health and CMV-seropositive. CDR3: CASSRYPPISGSSYEQYF. The CDR3 nucleotides are TGTGCCAGCAGCCGATACCCCCCAATTAGCGGGAGCTCCTACGAGCAGTACTTC.